This T cell receptor beta chain was retrieved from a study of T cell responses to AZD1222 COVID-19 vaccine (dated by TCRdb to about 2021). Broadly, across the study: A total of about 230 trial participants underwent TCR sequencing, of whom 200 to 220 received two doses of AZD1222 and about 26 received two doses of the MenACWY control vaccine. Trial participants were enrolled into age subgroups of 18-55, 56-69 and 70-plus years, which contained approximately 150, 28 and 58 TCR-sequenced participants, respectively.

Points the paper makes about the study in general: The 56-69-year group was small, and its depth increase did not reach significance, likely because of low power. Reportedly, almost half of the unique spike-specific TCRs recognized epitopes lying outside the regions that are mutated in the B.1.351 and B.1.1.7 variants. The whole spike protein was spanned by vaccine-associated CD4 TCRs, and dominant responses were seen in regions 160-218 and 743-854. Because no day 14 peak-response samples were available, repertoires were characterized only after the peak T cell response. After two AZD1222 doses, both the breadth and the depth of spike-specific TCRs were significantly higher than at day 0 and than in MenACWY recipients. Participants were mostly white British, with more females than males. The authors suggested clonal diversity may have been underestimated. Conclusions about previously exposed vaccinees are limited, since just six AZD1222 recipients were seropositive for SARS-CoV-2 at baseline.

The time point label, as the study defines it: about 28 days (+/-7) after the second vaccine dose. AZD1222 recipients with second doses at about 4 weeks or about 12 weeks were pooled, because spike-specific TCR depth and breadth did not differ between schedules. Vaccinee samples were obtained from the UK trials COV001 and COV002, which included a single-blind randomized controlled phase 2/3 trial of AZD1222 (ChAdOx1 nCoV-19) in healthy adults. For TCRbeta chain sequencing, PBMC samples were collected from trial participants at day 0 and at day 28 after the second dose. The CDR3 regions of human TCRbeta chains were subjected to immunosequencing. The authors' analysis ran thus. Repertoire TCRs were checked for matches against a reference library of SARS-CoV-2-specific TCRs that had been generated using the MIRA antigen-specificity platform. Breadth was defined as the fraction of unique TCRs that were SARS-CoV-2-associated. Depth was defined as the fraction of total T cells that were SARS-CoV-2-associated. Each spike-specific TCR was assigned to its reactive spike region and to a CD4 or CD8 class using the MIRA data. Log10-transformed breadth and depth values were compared by one-way ANOVA with Sidak's multiple comparisons tests. The source is immuneACCESS, and TCRdb retained only in-frame sequences with V and J called. Part of the clones is not carried over; for the studies checked, unresolved V genes explain less than half of this, and the remainder is unexplained. The DNA was the basis for D and trimming; V, J and clone size are from that table. The sample includes 250,000 to 300,000 clones, with 90% to 95% observed a single time. Of the sample, 0.5% to 0.65% is held by the ten largest clones.

From the cysteine up to the phenylalanine, the CDR3 has a length of 15 residues. Only CDR3 DNA is held: 45 bases, read in frame from base 1. Between the V and J ends, shortened by 1 base and 7 bases respectively, the junction contains 16 bases. The germline V gene sets CDR1 to SGHTA and CDR2 to FQGNSA. In the case of this clone: Its binding antigen is unknown. Within one base of it there is no much larger clone, and no base qualities were kept.

The chain uses TRBV7-2 and TRBJ1-1; the D gene cannot be resolved reliably. The sequence derives from an adult who received the AZD1222 COVID-19 vaccine. The source material was peripheral blood, sampled 28 days after the second AZD1222 dose. The CDR3 loop reads CASSLDRAALLEAFF. At the DNA level, the sequence is TGTGCCAGCAGCTTAGATAGGGCAGCACTGCTTGAAGCTTTCTTT. This CDR3, with the reference TRBV7-2 and TRBJ1-1 proteins standing in past its ends, gives the full variable domain GAGVSQSPSNKVTEKGKDVELRCDPISGHTALYWYRQSLGQGLEFLIYFQGNSAPDKSGLPSDRFSAERTGGSVSTLTIQRTQQEDSAVYLCASSLDRAALLEAFFGQGTRLTVV.